The 18 T cell receptor beta chains below were found in one sample sequenced in a study of blood T cell repertoires in COVID-19. Sequencing was performed with immunoSEQ multiplex PCR; in TCRdb, only in-frame clones are kept and a portion is missing. The sample contains some 200,000 clones, 87% of which appear only once. Sequencing was performed on PBMCs or T cells enriched from blood (not recorded which). Source of these receptors: a woman aged 30 to 39 who had recovered from COVID-19.

The CDR3 protein is CASSVDSGAGETQYF. The CDR3 DNA reads TGTGCCAGCAGCGTAGATAGCGGAGCGGGGGAGACCCAGTACTTC. J is TRBJ2-5 and V is TRBV9, with 7 bases identical to TRBD2. Germline loops: CDR1 SGDLS, CDR2 YYNGEE. The V gene end was trimmed by 0 bases and the J gene end by 5 bases; junction bases not matched to a gene: 7. The length of the CDR3 is 15 residues.

This sequence joins TRBV7-6 and TRBJ2-1, with a tentative D call TRBD1 (6 bases). In germline, CDR1 is SGHVS, CDR2 FNYEAQ. The CDR3 has 15 amino acids. V was trimmed by 3 bases and J by 6 bases, leaving 15 bases between them. The CDR3 sequence: CASSFFQGTINEQFF. CDR3 nucleotide sequence: TGTGCCAGCAGCTTTTTCCAGGGGACAATCAATGAGCAGTTCTTC.

The chain uses TRBV2 and TRBJ1-4; D not resolved. The germline V gene has CDR1 SNHLY and CDR2 FYNNEI. The length of the CDR3 is 14 residues. V lost 6 bases, J lost 7 bases, and 15 bases lay in between. The CDR3 DNA is TGTGCCAGCAGGGAGGGAGGAGTTAGTGAAAAACTGTTTTTT. Amino acids: CASREGGVSEKLFF.

This chain joins TRBV7-9 and TRBJ1-2; possibly TRBD1 for D (6 bases). Germline values: CDR1 SEHNR, CDR2 FQNEAQ (reference sequence). The V and J ends lost 1 base and 5 bases respectively, with 11 bases between them. The CDR3 length is 14 residues. CDR3 amino acids: CASSLGGLGYGYTF. In DNA, the CDR3 is TGTGCCAGCAGCTTAGGGGGGCTGGGGTATGGCTACACCTTC.

The rearrangement uses TRBV6-1 and TRBJ1-1; 11 bases agree with TRBD1. This CDR3 has 15 residues. After removal of 1 base from V and 4 bases from J, the junction contained 2 bases not matched to a gene. Germline V gene data show CDR1 as MNHNS and CDR2 as SASEGT. This chain's CDR3 is CASSEGGTGGTEAFF. As DNA, the CDR3 is TGTGCCAGCAGTGAAGGGGGGACAGGGGGCACTGAAGCTTTCTTT.

This sequence joins TRBV10-2 and TRBJ2-2; possibly TRBD1 for D (6 bases). Germline values: CDR1 WSHSY, CDR2 SAAADI. Trimming stripped 3 bases from V and 5 bases from J, with 10 bases between. The CDR3 contains 14 residues. CDR3 DNA: TGCGCCAGCAGTGACAGGGGTATTACCGGGGAGCTGTTTTTT. Translation: CASSDRGITGELFF.

The J gene is TRBJ2-1, the V gene TRBV24-1, with 14 bases aligning to TRBD2. The germline V gene encodes CDR1 KGHDR and CDR2 SFDVKD. The CDR3 is 15 amino acids. After removal of 9 bases from V and 4 bases from J, the junction contained 4 bases not matched to a gene. The CDR3 loop is CATGTSGSSYNEQFF. CDR3 coding DNA: TGTGCCACCGGGACTAGCGGGAGTTCTTACAATGAGCAGTTCTTC.

This clone was detected once. The chain is built from TRBV27 and TRBJ2-3; D possibly corresponds to TRBD1 (8 bases). The germline CDR1 and CDR2 sequences are MNHEY and SMNVEV (reference sequence). The CDR3 consists of 15 residues. Trimming cost V 2 bases and J 5 bases, with 14 bases left between them. The CDR3 nucleotides read TGTGCCAGCAGTTTAGTACAGGGGGGGATAGATACGCAGTATTTT. This translates into CASSLVQGGIDTQYF.

This clone was seen once. The rearrangement joins TRBV25-1 to TRBJ2-5; D ambiguous. Germline loops: CDR1 MGHDK, CDR2 SYGVNS. The CDR3 consists of 15 residues. V shed 8 bases and J shed 2 bases, with 18 bases lying between them. The chain's CDR3 is CASVPLGAAQETQYF. The CDR3 DNA follows: TGTGCCAGCGTCCCCCTCGGCGCGGCTCAAGAGACCCAGTACTTC.

The J gene is TRBJ1-2, the V gene TRBV19; 7 nucleotides line up with TRBD1. Per germline, CDR1 LNHDA and CDR2 SQIVND (reference sequence). Germline trimming cut 7 bases from V and 4 bases from J; bases unmatched to any gene: 9. The CDR3 consists of 14 residues. The CDR3 region is CASMILGTAYGYTF. In nucleotides, the CDR3 is TGTGCCAGTATGATCCTCGGGACAGCCTATGGCTACACCTTC.

The chain uses TRBV29-1 and TRBJ2-7; TRBD1 is a possible D gene (5 bases). CDR1 SQVTM and CDR2 ANQGSEA come from the germline V gene. V was clipped by 4 bases and J by 0 bases, with 7 bases between them. The CDR3 is 12 amino acids. For the CDR3, the DNA is TGCAGCGTTGGAAGGGGCTCCTACGAGCAGTACTTC. Protein product: CSVGRGSYEQYF.

V usage is TRBV11-3 and J usage is TRBJ2-5; 8 bases are a match to TRBD1. Germline values: CDR1 SGHNT, CDR2 YENEEA. The CDR3 extends over 17 amino acids. With V trimmed by 3 bases and J by 5 bases, 14 bases remained unmatched. CDR3 nucleotides: TGTGCCAGCAGCTTCGGTGGGAACCCAGGGGGCTTGGAGACCCAGTACTTC. As protein: CASSFGGNPGGLETQYF.

V is TRBV30 and J is TRBJ1-2, with D possibly TRBD1 on 5 matching bases. The CDR3 is 9 amino acids. Germline CDR1 GTSNPN, CDR2 SVGIG (reference sequence). The CDR3 DNA is TGTCTATCAGGGAATGGCTACACCTTC. Its translation: CLSGNGYTF.

This clone has just a few counts. CDR3 sequence reads: CASSPGQGSPLHF. CDR3 bases: TGTGCCAGCAGCCCCGGACAGGGATCACCCCTCCACTTT. The chain employs TRBV6-5 and TRBJ1-6, with 8 bases fitting TRBD1. V shed 6 bases, J shed 10 bases, and the junction held 5 bases outside the gene matches. Per germline, CDR1 MNHEY and CDR2 SVGAGI. The CDR3 extends over 13 amino acids.

The chain links TRBV7-2 to TRBJ2-7; the match to TRBD2 covers 9 bases. V gave up 5 bases and J gave up 12 bases; unmatched junction bases: 23. CDR3 length: 17 amino acids. Germline CDR1 is SGHTA and CDR2 is FQGNSA. CDR3 DNA: TGTGCCAGCAGCCAGGGGTGGGTAGCGGGAGCAGAAAGGTCGTCGTACTTC. Its protein product is CASSQGWVAGAERSSYF.

The chain employs TRBV27 and TRBJ1-3; D possibly corresponds to TRBD1 (6 bases). The CDR3 is 14 residues long. Germline values: CDR1 MNHEY, CDR2 SMNVEV (reference sequence). The germline V and J ends were trimmed by 4 bases and 3 bases, with 10 bases remaining between them. This chain's CDR3 is CASSSRTVGNTIYF. As DNA, the CDR3 is TGTGCCAGCAGTTCCAGGACAGTTGGAAACACCATATATTTT.

V is TRBV5-6 and J is TRBJ1-2, with D perhaps matching TRBD1 (6 bases). Trimming removed 1 base from V and 2 bases from J, with 15 bases in between. The CDR3 covers 16 residues. In germline, CDR1 is SGHDT, CDR2 YYEEEE. CDR3: CASSLWGRGQNYGYTF. Written as DNA, the CDR3 is TGTGCCAGCAGCTTGTGGGGGCGGGGGCAGAACTATGGCTACACCTTC.

The chain has TRBV24-1 and TRBJ2-5; D is perhaps TRBD2 (5 bases). Germline assignment: CDR1 KGHDR and CDR2 SFDVKD. CDR3 size: 15 residues. The V and J ends lost 4 bases and 2 bases respectively, with 13 bases between them. CDR3 in DNA: TGTGCCACCAGTGACCTCGGAGGCGGGCAAGAGACCCAGTACTTC. Its translation: CATSDLGGGQETQYF.